The 9 T cell receptor beta chains presented below share a single source sample, sequenced in a study of OX40 agonist ivuxolimab in advanced cancers. Sequencing used immunoSEQ multiplex PCR; TCRdb keeps in-frame clones, though not all of them. The sample lists tens of thousands of clones, 90% occurring once. Sequencing was performed on CD4+ or CD8+ T cells sorted from blood, taken in a trial of the OX40 agonist ivuxolimab. The receptors originated from an adult with an advanced solid tumor such as melanoma, head and neck, liver or kidney cancer.

The chain couples TRBV9 to TRBJ2-1, with unresolved D. V lost 4 bases to trimming and J lost 5 bases, with 13 bases between them. CDR1 is SGDLS and CDR2 is YYNGEE in the germline V gene. The CDR3 extends over 14 amino acids. For the CDR3, the DNA is TGTGCCAGCAGCTATTCAGCGAGCCACAATGAGCAGTTCTTC. Residues: CASSYSASHNEQFF. The whole variable domain, filled in from reference TRBV9 and TRBJ2-1, reads DSGVTQTPKHLITATGQRVTLRCSPRSGDLSVYWYQQSLDQGLQFLIQYYNGEERAKGNILERFSAQQFPDLHSELNLSSLELGDSALYFCASSYSASHNEQFFGPGTRLTVL.

This chain links TRBV6-1 with TRBJ2-7; D tentatively fits TRBD1 or TRBD2 (6 bases each). Germline V gene data show CDR1 as MNHNS and CDR2 as SASEGT. Trimming stripped 1 base from V and 5 bases from J, with 12 bases between. This CDR3 contains 14 residues. CDR3 DNA sequence: TGTGCCAGCAGTGAAGGGGGGGCTAACGACGAGCAGTACTTC. It translates to CASSEGGANDEQYF.

As DNA, the CDR3 is TGTGCCAGCAGCCACCCGGCTCAAGAGACCCAGTACTTC. It codes for CASSHPAQETQYF. The V and J genes are TRBV9 and TRBJ2-5; D ambiguous. CDR3 size: 13 residues. The germline V gene encodes CDR1 SGDLS and CDR2 YYNGEE. The V gene lost 4 bases and the J gene lost 2 bases, with 9 bases spanning the gap.

V gene TRBV6-6 combines with J gene TRBJ2-1, with D perhaps TRBD1 (5 bases). CDR3 size: 12 residues. V lost 7 bases to trimming and J lost 7 bases, with 11 bases between them. From germline, CDR1 is MNHNY and CDR2 SVGAGI (reference sequence). CDR3 amino acids: CASTHRLNEQFF. The CDR3 DNA reads as TGTGCCAGCACCCACAGGCTAAATGAGCAGTTCTTC.

The V call is TRBV14, the J call TRBJ1-4; the D gene is possibly TRBD1 (6 bases). The V gene's germline CDR1 is SGHDN and CDR2 FVKESK. This CDR3 is built from 15 residues. Trimming shortened V by 2 bases and J by 3 bases, and 10 bases separated the two germline ends. CDR3 loop: CASSQNRVPNEKLFF. The DNA of the CDR3 is TGTGCCAGCAGCCAAAACAGGGTCCCTAATGAAAAACTGTTTTTT.

Here the CDR3 DNA reads TGTGCCAGCAGTGTTGGCGGAGGCGGCGAGCAGTACTTC. Translating it yields CASSVGGGGEQYF. The chain combines TRBV2 with TRBJ2-7; D possibly corresponds to TRBD2 (5 bases). This CDR3 region has 13 residues. Trimming took 4 bases from V and 6 from J, leaving 13 bases between them. Looked up from germline, CDR1 is SNHLY and CDR2 is FYNNEI.

This sequence joins TRBV18 and TRBJ1-2; 11 nucleotides line up with TRBD1. In germline, CDR1 is KGHSH, CDR2 LQKENI. Unmatched junction bases numbered 13, after V lost 6 bases and J lost 4 bases. CDR3 size: 17 residues. The CDR3, as DNA: TGTGCCAGCTCCGCCCGGGACAGGGGGATTCCTTTCTATGGCTACACCTTC. This translates into CASSARDRGIPFYGYTF.

This rearrangement joins TRBV6-6 to TRBJ1-4; D unclear. The ends were cut back, 7 bases at V and 6 bases at J, with 21 bases in the middle. This CDR3 region has 16 residues. Germline CDR1 reads MNHNY; CDR2 reads SVGAGI (reference sequence). CDR3 coding DNA: TGTGCCAGCAAGGAGGCAGGCGGAGTTGAGGATGAAAAACTGTTTTTT. Translated: CASKEAGGVEDEKLFF.

This sequence joins TRBV10-3 and TRBJ2-6; 8 bases map to TRBD2. V lost 3 bases to trimming and J lost 2 bases; unmatched junction nucleotides: 3. The CDR3 loop spans 16 amino acids. Germline V gene lookup returns CDR1 ENHRY and CDR2 SYGVKD. CDR3 amino acids: CAISDSGKAGANVLTF. Written as DNA, the CDR3 is TGTGCCATCAGTGATAGCGGGAAAGCTGGGGCCAACGTCCTGACTTTC.